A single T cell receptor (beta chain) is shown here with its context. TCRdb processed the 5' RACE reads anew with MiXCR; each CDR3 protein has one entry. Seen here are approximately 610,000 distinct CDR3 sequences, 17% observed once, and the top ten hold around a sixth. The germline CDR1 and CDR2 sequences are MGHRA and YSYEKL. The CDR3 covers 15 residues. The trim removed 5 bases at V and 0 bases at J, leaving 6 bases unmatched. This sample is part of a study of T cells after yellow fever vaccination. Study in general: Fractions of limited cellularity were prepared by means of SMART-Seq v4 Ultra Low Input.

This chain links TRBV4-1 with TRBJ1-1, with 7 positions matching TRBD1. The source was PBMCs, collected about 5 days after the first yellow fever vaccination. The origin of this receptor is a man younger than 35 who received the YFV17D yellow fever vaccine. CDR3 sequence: CASSEGDRMNTEAFF. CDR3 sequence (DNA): TGCGCCAGCAGCGAAGGGGACAGAATGAACACTGAAGCTTTCTTT.